A single sample is the source of the 9 T cell receptor beta chains below, sequenced in a study of cytomegalovirus exposure and HLA in healthy donors. Primers for the PCR totalled 60 Vbeta and 13 Jbeta. The protocol was immunoSEQ multiplex PCR, while the TCRdb copy is restricted to in-frame clones and leaves out a portion. The sample shows 300,000 or so clones, roughly four fifths of them seen only once. Sequencing input: PBMCs. The receptors here all came from a woman aged 35 to 49 in good health and CMV-seropositive.

The CDR3, as DNA: TGTGCCAGCAGTTACGGACAGGCGAACACCGGGGAGCTGTTTTTT. Protein sequence: CASSYGQANTGELFF. The chain uses TRBV6-5 and TRBJ2-2; 7 bases agree with TRBD1. With V trimmed by 2 bases and J by 0 bases, 0 bases remained unmatched. Germline CDR1 is MNHEY and CDR2 is SVGAGI. This CDR3 comprises 15 residues.

The rearrangement links TRBV11-3 to TRBJ2-3, with TRBD1 matching 8 bases. Germline CDR1 SGHNT, CDR2 YENEEA. Losses at the gene ends were 5 bases for V and 4 bases for J; bases not matched to a gene: 5. The CDR3 runs 14 residues. The CDR3, as DNA: TGTGCCAGCAGCCACCCGGGACAGGCAGATACGCAGTATTTT. Translation gives CASSHPGQADTQYF.

The chain links TRBV28 to TRBJ2-7; D is undetermined. The CDR3 contains 14 residues. Germline CDR1 reads MDHEN; CDR2 reads SYDVKM. V shed 5 bases and J shed 0 bases, with 11 bases lying between them. The CDR3: CASSAGSHSYEQYF. In DNA, the CDR3 is TGTGCCAGCAGTGCCGGGTCCCACTCCTACGAGCAGTACTTC.

This clone was picked up one time. The chain recombines TRBV28 with TRBJ2-7, with 15 bases aligning to TRBD2. CDR1 MDHEN and CDR2 SYDVKM come from the germline V gene. The V gene end was trimmed by 6 bases and the J gene end by 3 bases; junction bases not matched to a gene: 6. CDR3 length equals 16 residues. CDR3 nucleotide sequence: TGTGCCAGCAGCCAAGGGACTAGCGGGAGGTTCTACGAGCAGTACTTC. Amino acids: CASSQGTSGRFYEQYF.

This chain uses TRBV29-1 with TRBJ1-1, with a possible D match to TRBD1 (5 bases). Trimming left V 7 bases short and J 1 base short, with 28 bases between. CDR1 and CDR2 from the germline V gene are SQVTM and ANQGSEA. This CDR3 has 18 residues. CDR3 DNA sequence: TGCAGCGCGTCACTGGGAGGGGAGGAAAAGAAGAGGAACACTGAAGCTTTCTTT. Translated: CSASLGGEEKKRNTEAFF.

CDR3 region: CASSLKVAGAHEQYF. CDR3 sequence (DNA): TGTGCCAGCAGCTTAAAAGTAGCGGGAGCTCACGAGCAGTACTTC. The rearrangement links TRBV5-6 to TRBJ2-7, with TRBD2 matching over 9 bases. Trimming removed 2 bases from V and 5 bases from J; junction bases left unmatched: 8. The CDR3 has 15 residues. Germline CDR1 is SGHDT and CDR2 is YYEEEE.

This chain links TRBV4-2 with TRBJ2-7; 7 bases match TRBD2. The CDR3 is made up of 14 amino acids. CDR1 and CDR2 (germline): LGHNA, YNFKEQ. Losses at the gene ends were 0 bases for V and 3 bases for J; bases not matched to a gene: 2. CDR3: CASSQDPSGYEQYF. The CDR3 DNA is TGTGCCAGCAGCCAAGATCCTAGCGGCTACGAGCAGTACTTC.

The chain combines TRBV28 with TRBJ2-1, with 10 bases identical to TRBD2. Unmatched junction bases numbered 5, after V lost 7 bases and J lost 8 bases. Germline V gene sequence: CDR1 MDHEN, CDR2 SYDVKM. The CDR3 runs 13 residues. The DNA of the CDR3 is TGTGCCAGCATCCCTAGCGGGAGCGATGAGCAGTTCTTC. Amino acid sequence: CASIPSGSDEQFF.

This clone was recorded a few times. The CDR3 coding sequence is TGCGCCAGCAGCCAAGATAGGACTAGCTTGGAGACCCAGTACTTC. Protein sequence: CASSQDRTSLETQYF. The chain links TRBV4-3 to TRBJ2-5; 8 bases are shared with TRBD2. Germline-derived CDR1 and CDR2 are LGHNA and YSLEER. V lost 0 bases, J lost 5 bases, and 5 bases stayed unmatched. The CDR3 length is 15 residues.